The next 32 T cell receptor beta chains were all read from a single sample in a study of technical replicates of blood from a handful of donors (dated by TCRdb to 2015 to 2018). The method behind the library was the immunoSEQ multiplex PCR assay. TCRdb limited this immuneACCESS table to in-frame rearrangements with V and J called. A share of clones is missing; checked studies link under half to unresolved V genes, and the rest is unexplained. The sample table contains about 88,000 clones; only one count was recorded for 95% of them. Jointly, the top ten make up 0.34% of the sample. The sequencing input was T cells isolated from PBMCs. Receptors originate from a human donor in good health.

The gene calls are TRBV18 and TRBJ2-7, with D uncertain. Germline V gene lookup returns CDR1 KGHSH and CDR2 LQKENI. This CDR3 has 12 amino acids. Trimming shortened V by 5 bases and J by 5 bases, and 10 bases separated the two germline ends. The CDR3 loop reads CASSAFTDEQYF. The CDR3 DNA follows: TGTGCCAGCTCAGCCTTTACGGACGAGCAGTACTTC.

This clone was counted once. CDR3 nucleotides: TGTGCCAGCAGTCCAGGGGGTTATTATGGCTACACCTTC. Encoded protein: CASSPGGYYGYTF. The chain joins TRBV6-6 to TRBJ1-2; 7 bases agree with TRBD1. CDR3 length equals 13 residues. V lost 5 bases to trimming and J lost 5 bases; unmatched junction nucleotides: 5. Germline V CDR1 and CDR2: MNHNY, SVGAGI (reference sequence).

The V call is TRBV7-3, the J call TRBJ2-3, with D maybe TRBD1 (5 bases). The CDR3 sequence is 14 residues long. CDR1 is SGHTA and CDR2 is FQGTGA in the germline V gene. Deletions cut 2 bases from V and 6 bases from J, with 12 bases between. For the CDR3, the DNA is TGTGCCAGCAGCTTAGGGGCCAGAACGGATACGCAGTATTTT. Translated: CASSLGARTDTQYF. The whole variable domain, remainder taken from reference TRBV7-3 and TRBJ2-3, is GAGVSQTPSNKVTEKGKYVELRCDPISGHTALYWYRQSLGQGPEFLIYFQGTGAADDSGLPNDRFFAVRPEGSVSTLKIQRTERGDSAVYLCASSLGARTDTQYFGPGTRLTVL.

J is TRBJ2-7 and V is TRBV9, with D perhaps TRBD2 (6 bases). CDR1 and CDR2 from the germline V gene are SGDLS and YYNGEE. CDR3 size: 15 residues. V lost 5 bases to trimming and J lost 3 bases, with 18 bases between them. In nucleotides, the CDR3 is TGTGCCAGCAGTCTCAGGGCGGGAACCAACTACGAGCAGTACTTC. Translated, it gives CASSLRAGTNYEQYF. The variable domain in full, with the rest retrieved from reference TRBV9 and TRBJ2-7, is DSGVTQTPKHLITATGQRVTLRCSPRSGDLSVYWYQQSLDQGLQFLIQYYNGEERAKGNILERFSAQQFPDLHSELNLSSLELGDSALYFCASSLRAGTNYEQYFGPGTRLTVT.

The chain couples TRBV2 to TRBJ2-1, with D uncertain. Looked up from germline, CDR1 is SNHLY and CDR2 is FYNNEI. There are 14 residues in the CDR3. Trimming removed 7 bases at V and 7 bases at J, with 17 bases between. CDR3 in amino acids: CASTGSRATNEQFF. In DNA form, the CDR3 reads TGTGCCAGCACAGGCTCGCGCGCCACTAATGAGCAGTTCTTC.

This clone was counted once. V and J are TRBV7-2 and TRBJ2-5, with D possibly being TRBD2 (6 bases). V was trimmed by 0 bases and J by 5 bases, leaving 16 bases between them. Germline CDR1 and CDR2: SGHTA and FQGNSA. CDR3 length: 16 residues. CDR3 in DNA: TGTGCCAGCAGCTTAGCTCGGGCTAGCGTCTACGAGACCCAGTACTTC. This translates into CASSLARASVYETQYF.

The CDR3 is CASSPLTGGENYGYTF. The CDR3 DNA reads as TGCGCCAGCAGCCCACTGACAGGGGGCGAAAACTATGGCTACACCTTC. The chain combines TRBV5-1 with TRBJ1-2, with 10 bases fitting TRBD1. Per the germline V gene, CDR1 is SGHRS and CDR2 is YFSETQ. The V and J ends lost 4 bases and 2 bases, in that order; junction bases with no gene match: 8. The CDR3 loop spans 16 amino acids.

The rearrangement uses TRBV5-1 and TRBJ1-1; 9 bases agree with TRBD1. The ends lost 4 bases at V and 3 bases at J; junction bases unmatched: 4. CDR1 is SGHRS, CDR2 YFSETQ, per germline. The CDR3 extends over 14 amino acids. The CDR3 region is CASSPTGGDTEAFF. In nucleotides, the CDR3 is TGCGCCAGCAGCCCGACAGGGGGGGACACTGAAGCTTTCTTT.

The chain has TRBV7-2 and TRBJ1-5; D not certain. CDR1 is SGHTA and CDR2 is FQGNSA in the germline V gene. The CDR3 loop spans 13 amino acids. Trimming cost V 1 base and J 6 bases, with 7 bases left between them. The CDR3 nucleotides read TGTGCCAGCAGCTTAGAGAGGAGTCAGCCCCAGCATTTT. This gives the protein CASSLERSQPQHF.

DNA of the CDR3: TGTGCCTGGAGTGTGGACAGATCCTACGAGCAGTACTTC. This codes for CAWSVDRSYEQYF. This sequence joins TRBV30 and TRBJ2-7, with D possibly being TRBD1 (6 bases). This CDR3 comprises 13 residues. V gave up 0 bases and J gave up 1 base, with 7 bases separating them. Germline loops: CDR1 GTSNPN, CDR2 SVGIG (reference sequence).

The rearrangement uses TRBV28 and TRBJ2-1; 11 nucleotides line up with TRBD1. Germline V CDR1 and CDR2: MDHEN, SYDVKM. Trimming took 9 bases from V and 6 from J; bases not matched to a gene: 4. CDR3 size: 13 residues. The CDR3 DNA is TGTGCCAGTGGGACAGGGGGTCTCAATGAGCAGTTCTTC. It yields the protein CASGTGGLNEQFF.

The V call is TRBV7-8, the J call TRBJ1-1; no firm D call. CDR1 is SGHVS, CDR2 FQNEAQ, per germline. The CDR3 spans 14 residues. V gave up 7 bases and J gave up 7 bases, with 19 bases separating them. CDR3 coding DNA: TGTGCCAGCATATCTTCCGGCAGGAATTTTGAAGCTTTCTTT. It is translated as CASISSGRNFEAFF.

V and J are TRBV18 and TRBJ1-2, with D unresolved. Between the trimmed V and J ends, which lost 4 bases and 8 bases, there was a span of 11 bases. This CDR3 is 12 amino acids long. The germline V gene has CDR1 KGHSH and CDR2 LQKENI. CDR3 loop: CASSRKPLGYTF. The CDR3 nucleotides read TGTGCCAGCTCACGCAAGCCCCTGGGCTACACCTTC.

This clone came up a few times. The genes are TRBV18 and TRBJ2-7; 8 bases are shared with TRBD2. This CDR3 contains 14 residues. V lost 3 bases, J lost 2 bases, and 3 bases stayed unmatched. CDR1 is KGHSH and CDR2 is LQKENI in the germline V gene. For the CDR3, the DNA is TGTGCCAGCTCACCTAGCGGGACCCCCTACGAGCAGTACTTC. This gives the protein CASSPSGTPYEQYF.

This clone was observed a single time. This chain joins TRBV2 and TRBJ1-1; D is perhaps TRBD1 (5 bases). V lost 5 bases, J lost 3 bases, and 16 bases lay in between. Germline values: CDR1 SNHLY, CDR2 FYNNEI. This CDR3 is built from 15 residues. The CDR3 reads CASSPDQGFYTEAFF. The DNA for the CDR3 is TGTGCCAGCAGTCCCGACCAGGGATTTTACACTGAAGCTTTCTTT.

The chain uses TRBV30 and TRBJ1-3; 8 nucleotides align to TRBD1. Germline CDR1 reads GTSNPN; CDR2 reads SVGIG (reference sequence). The CDR3 spans 16 residues. Trimming at V came to 1 base and at J to 0 bases, leaving 5 bases not matched to a gene. The DNA of the CDR3 is TGTGCCTGGAGTGGGGGACAGGCCTTCTCTGGAAACACCATATATTTT. Its translation: CAWSGGQAFSGNTIYF.

The chain recombines TRBV29-1 with TRBJ2-1; 11 bases align to TRBD2. CDR1 and CDR2 (germline): SQVTM, ANQGSEA. The CDR3 loop spans 14 amino acids. The V segment lost 1 base and the J segment 9 bases; nucleotides outside the gene matches: 5. For the CDR3, the DNA is TGCAGCGTTGAAGGACTAGCGGGATGGATTGAGCAGTTCTTC. The encoded protein is CSVEGLAGWIEQFF.

This rearrangement joins TRBV9 to TRBJ2-3; 7 nucleotides agree with TRBD1. V shed 0 bases, J shed 3 bases, and the junction held 4 bases outside the gene matches. The CDR3 is 15 residues long. The germline CDR1 and CDR2 sequences are SGDLS and YYNGEE. For the CDR3, the DNA is TGTGCCAGCAGCGTAGGGACAGGCGTTACAGATACGCAGTATTTT. Its protein product is CASSVGTGVTDTQYF.

J is TRBJ1-3 and V is TRBV5-1; the match to TRBD1 covers 7 bases. The CDR3 loop spans 14 amino acids. V was pared by 3 bases and J by 4 bases, with 4 bases of the junction left unmatched. Germline V lookup: CDR1 SGHRS, CDR2 YFSETQ. The CDR3 coding sequence is TGCGCCAGCAGCTCACCGGGACAGGGAAACACCATATATTTT. Translating gives CASSSPGQGNTIYF.

This clone was detected only once. This chain links TRBV13 with TRBJ1-1; the D is unclear. The V gene lost 4 bases and the J gene lost 1 base, with 19 bases spanning the gap. The germline CDR1 and CDR2 sequences are PRHDT and FYEKMQ (reference sequence). This CDR3 is built from 17 residues. The CDR3 loop reads CASSSSQVRRQNTEAFF. The DNA of the CDR3 is TGTGCCAGCAGCTCATCTCAAGTTCGGCGACAGAACACTGAAGCTTTCTTT.

The chain recombines TRBV7-9 with TRBJ2-2, with TRBD1 matching over 11 bases. The CDR3 is 15 residues long. Germline CDR1 is SEHNR and CDR2 is FQNEAQ (reference sequence). The ends lost 3 bases at V and 6 bases at J; junction bases unmatched: 3. This CDR3 reads CASSLGQGESGELFF. CDR3 sequence (DNA): TGTGCCAGCAGCTTGGGACAGGGGGAGTCCGGGGAGCTGTTTTTT.

The chain has TRBV13 and TRBJ2-4; TRBD2 matches at 8 bases. This CDR3 region has 18 residues. Losses at the gene ends were 2 bases for V and 1 base for J; bases not matched to a gene: 10. The germline gives CDR1 PRHDT, CDR2 FYEKMQ (reference sequence). CDR3 DNA sequence: TGTGCCAGCAGCTTATATCCGGGGGGGAGAACTGCCAAAAACATTCAGTACTTC. Amino acids: CASSLYPGGRTAKNIQYF.

The chain joins TRBV10-2 to TRBJ2-7, with D tentatively TRBD1 (5 bases). The V gene lost 2 bases and the J gene lost 0 bases, with 23 bases spanning the gap. The CDR3 sequence is 19 residues long. Per the germline V gene, CDR1 is WSHSY and CDR2 is SAAADI. The CDR3 reads CASSERRQNYHSTSYEQYF. CDR3 coding DNA: TGCGCCAGCAGTGAGAGACGACAGAACTATCATTCGACCTCCTACGAGCAGTACTTC.

The J gene is TRBJ1-5, the V gene TRBV11-3; 11 bases are shared with TRBD1. Trimming at V came to 5 bases and at J to 7 bases, leaving 19 bases not matched to a gene. CDR3 length: 19 residues. CDR1 and CDR2 from the germline V gene are SGHNT and YENEEA. CDR3 loop: CASSPARLTGQGVVQPQHF. As DNA, the CDR3 is TGTGCCAGCAGCCCAGCTAGGTTGACGGGACAGGGGGTTGTCCAGCCCCAGCATTTT.

V and J are TRBV7-2 and TRBJ2-3, with D unclear. The V end was cut by 4 bases, the J end by 0 bases, with 11 bases between. The CDR3 has 15 residues. CDR1 is SGHTA, CDR2 FQGNSA, per germline. This CDR3 is CASSSPTSSTDTQYF. In DNA, the CDR3 is TGTGCCAGCAGCTCCCCTACGTCTAGCACAGATACGCAGTATTTT.

This clone was observed once. The V gene is TRBV30, the J gene TRBJ2-1, with D perhaps matching TRBD2 (5 bases). Trimming took 8 bases from V and 2 from J, leaving 7 bases between them. The CDR3 contains 11 residues. The V gene's germline CDR1 is GTSNPN and CDR2 SVGIG (reference sequence). For the CDR3, the DNA is TGTGCCCTAGCCCCCTACAATGAGCAGTTCTTC. Amino acid sequence: CALAPYNEQFF.

The rearrangement links TRBV7-6 to TRBJ2-1; D remains unclear. V was clipped by 11 bases and J by 0 bases, with 11 bases between them. Germline V gives CDR1 SGHVS, CDR2 FNYEAQ. The CDR3 consists of 13 residues. Written as DNA, the CDR3 is TGTGCCGTTCAACGTAGCTCCTACAATGAGCAGTTCTTC. It codes for CAVQRSSYNEQFF.

A word on this clone: The junction shows a germline mismatch at one end, possibly a read error. The chain couples TRBV27 to TRBJ2-7; 8 bases match TRBD1. This CDR3 has 13 amino acids. The germline CDR1 and CDR2 sequences are MNHEY and SMNVEV (reference sequence). This CDR3 is CASSLEWPGQETF. The CDR3 DNA reads as TGTGCCAGCAGTTTGGAGTGGCCGGGACAGGAAACCTTC.

The J gene is TRBJ1-2, the V gene TRBV7-9, with TRBD1 matching over 9 bases. Trimming cost V 1 base and J 3 bases; bases outside gene matches: 6. Germline lookup yields CDR1 SEHNR and CDR2 FQNEAQ (reference sequence). CDR3 length: 16 amino acids. Here the CDR3 DNA reads TGTGCCAGCAGCTTAGGCGGACAGGGGTTGTACTATGGCTACACCTTC. This encodes CASSLGGQGLYYGYTF.

This clone was picked up one time. The junction differs from germline at one of its ends, possibly a read error. The sample holds other DNA sequences that translate to the same CDR3. The gene calls are TRBV6-5 and TRBJ2-5, with D possibly TRBD1 on 6 matching bases. This CDR3 is 14 amino acids long. CDR1 and CDR2 from the germline V gene are MNHEY and SVGAGI. CDR3 in DNA: TGCGCCAGCAGTACCCCGGGACATAGGAAGACCCAGTACTTC. Its translation is CASSTPGHRKTQYF.

The V call is TRBV9, the J call TRBJ2-7, with 13 bases fitting TRBD2. V was pared by 4 bases and J by 4 bases, with 5 bases of the junction left unmatched. This CDR3 is 15 amino acids long. Looked up from germline, CDR1 is SGDLS and CDR2 is YYNGEE. CDR3 protein: CASSPGTSGKYEQYF. DNA of the CDR3: TGTGCCAGCAGCCCTGGGACTAGCGGGAAATACGAGCAGTACTTC.

The V gene is TRBV10-3, the J gene TRBJ1-4; no firm D call. The V and J ends lost 1 base and 5 bases respectively, with 5 bases between them. The length of the CDR3 is 13 residues. Germline V gene sequence: CDR1 ENHRY, CDR2 SYGVKD. DNA for the CDR3: TGTGCCATCAGTGAGTTCCTAAATGAAAAACTGTTTTTT. Translation gives CAISEFLNEKLFF.